This TCR beta chain originates from a study of CD8+ T cells in alopecia areata (dated by TCRdb to between 2018 and 2020). Turning to the overall study: Treated patients were enrolled in an open-label pilot trial of oral tofacitinib at 5 to 10 mg twice daily for moderate-to-severe alopecia areata. Tofacitinib was administered for 6 to 18 months, and 6 months of follow-up off drug were then conducted to assess delayed response and recurrence. To study T cell clonal expansion in alopecia areata, the researchers applied high-throughput TCRbeta sequencing to both the C3H/HeJ mouse model and human patients. Human TCRbeta sequencing covered scalp tissue and sorted CD4+ and CD8+ peripheral blood T cells from patchy and totalis/universalis alopecia areata patients and healthy controls. Patients on tofacitinib were biopsied at baseline and after 4 and 24 weeks of treatment, and several of the patients also had a later scalp biopsy. Clonality in the scalp was compared among normal scalp (n=4), patchy alopecia areata scalp (n=8), and alopecia totalis/universalis scalp (n=8). The RNA source kit depended on sample type: the PAXgene miRNA kit for fixed scalp, the miRNeasy kit for PBMCs, and the RNeasy kit for mouse skin. Amplification of TCRbeta CDR3 regions was done by immunoSEQ multiplex PCR using 35 Vbeta forward primers and 13 Jbeta reverse primers.

The library was prepared using the immunoSEQ multiplex PCR assay. RNA was extracted from all samples and reverse transcribed into cDNA as template for TCR sequencing. First-strand cDNA was synthesized with SuperScript III using a 2:1 mix of oligo-dT and random hexamers. Amplification bias was assessed with a synthetic immune receptor repertoire, and residual bias was removed computationally. As for the authors' bioinformatics: Raw reads were preprocessed for error removal, and CDR3 was defined according to IMGT conventions as running from the conserved cysteine to phenylalanine. Clonality was computed as 1 minus the Shannon entropy, with the entropy normalized by log2 of the number of productive unique TCRs. CD4 or CD8 identity of scalp clones was inferred by cross-referencing scalp TCRbeta sequences with sorted blood CD4 and CD8 repertoires. This immuneACCESS table, as held by TCRdb, lists in-frame sequences with V and J called but not all clones. Of the missing ones, under half trace to an unresolved V gene in checked studies; the others have no known cause. The D gene and trimming were derived from the DNA, and the V and J assignments and clone size from that table. This sample is represented by 130,000 to 150,000 clones; around 49% of them were singletons. In total, the top ten clones hold about 1% of the sample.

This clone was detected a few times. There is no known antigen for this receptor. Base qualities are not provided; no much larger clone lies one nucleotide away. The sample's time point label, decoded: baseline before oral tofacitinib. Lesional scalp punch biopsies and peripheral blood were obtained from alopecia areata patients. PBMCs were isolated by density centrifugation and stained for CD3, CD4 and CD8, after which CD4+ and CD8+ T cells were sorted on a FACSAria. General study outcomes and caveats: Compared with normal scalp, lesional scalp, particularly in alopecia totalis/universalis, had higher clonality and more expanded CD8+ clones, which suggests antigenic drive. Shared TCR sequences between patients were less evident than in mice, which may be partly attributable to HLA diversity in the patient population. Resident alphabeta T cells in normal human skin are also sequenced, complicating scalp TCR repertoire analysis, unlike mouse skin dominated by gammadelta T cells.

The CDR3 measures 14 amino acids from cysteine to phenylalanine. Only the CDR3 DNA stays, 42 bases, in frame from base 1. V was cut back by 0 bases and J by 2 bases, leaving a gap of 5 bases between them. The germline V gene yields LGHNA for CDR1 and YSLEER for CDR2. The chain is assembled from TRBV4-3 and TRBJ2-1; no D gene call is confident. The source was CD4+ T cells sorted from blood, collected at week 0. The source is a human donor with alopecia areata. CDR3 region: CASSQDGPYNEQFF. The sequenced DNA: TGCGCCAGCAGCCAAGACGGGCCCTACAATGAGCAGTTCTTC.